This TCR beta chain was sequenced in a study of blood T cell repertoires in COVID-19 (dated by TCRdb to 2018 to 2021). Notes on the research overall: Samples from collaborators originated in the United States, Italy and Spain and spanned both the acute and convalescent phases of COVID-19. Samples came from the ongoing ImmuneRACE study (first 160 participants) plus 1,254 subjects from 6 global collaborators. Where HLA class I and class II types were available, the types were taken from metadata supplied by the sample provider, not from assay-based typing. The sample metadata nearly always contained a de-identified subject ID, COVID-19 status, age in years and sex. A freely available public database, intended as a resource for researchers studying the immune response to SARS-CoV-2, is where the repertoires were released. The material from the prospective study consisted of cDNA or gDNA derived from T cells, B-cell-depleted T cells, or PBMCs. Subjects who had been exposed to COVID-19, were actively infected with it, or had recovered from it provided the deeply sampled blood TCRbeta repertoires that made up the dataset. Points the paper makes about the study in general: How much clinical and demographic metadata was included differed by source and by participant, and the metadata was provided uncurated.

In the prospective study, participants were roughly 18 to 95 years old, resided in 24 geographic areas of the United States, and were enrolled through a virtual design. In the prospective study, participants were assigned to cohorts based on the clinical history participants reported in a screening survey and a study questionnaire. For ImmuneRACE Cohort 3, a participant was defined as recovered based on two consecutive negative NP/OP PCR tests, clearance by a healthcare professional, or resolution of symptoms. In the prospective study, mobile phlebotomists collected whole blood, serum and a nasopharyngeal or oropharyngeal swab from each participant. Over an approximately 2-month period, participants in the prospective study had the option of providing additional blood draws and questionnaires. Before DNA extraction, blood samples from the prospective study were shipped at room temperature or frozen.

With respect to this clone: It has no known antigen specificity. Base quality data are lacking; no much larger clone is found one base away.

TCRbeta CDR3 regions were amplified from genomic DNA by means of the immunoSEQ Assay, a bias-controlled multiplex PCR. As for the authors' bioinformatics: The number of nucleated cells in each sample was estimated by amplification of reference gene primers within the assay. To quantify the absolute abundance of each unique TCRbeta CDR3 rearrangement, sequence reads were collapsed and filtered. For each sample, productive Simpson clonality was calculated by taking the square root of Simpson's diversity index across productive rearrangements. In TCRdb, the immuneACCESS table is reduced to in-frame sequences with V and J assigned. These tables do not hold every clone; where another copy was compared, an unresolved V gene accounts for under half, and the others remain unexplained. The V and J calls and clone size were taken over from that table, and D and trimming were inferred from the DNA. The sample table contains around 300,000 clones; only one count was recorded for approximately 89% of them. The ten largest clones represent about 5% of the sample.

The germline V gene encodes CDR1 SGDLS and CDR2 YYNGEE. V drops 0 bases and J drops 4 bases, leaving 16 bases in between. The CDR3 holds 16 amino acids from the cysteine to the phenylalanine. Only the CDR3 DNA stays, 48 bases, in frame from base 1. This TCR derives from a man aged 30 to 45 who had recovered from COVID-19. The sequenced sample consisted of PBMCs or T cells enriched from blood (not recorded which). This chain joins TRBV9 to TRBJ2-5; the D gene is perhaps TRBD1, from 6 matching bases. The nucleotides are TGTGCCAGCAGCGTAGTCCCCAGGGGTGGGTTAGAGACCCAGTACTTC. Its protein reads: CASSVVPRGGLETQYF.